The 26 T cell receptor beta chains below all came from one sample that was sequenced in a study of blood T cell repertoires in COVID-19. Profiled with immunoSEQ multiplex PCR; TCRdb holds only in-frame clones, not every one. Of some 60,000 clones listed, more than 75% are singletons. The sequencing sample was made of peripheral blood. The receptors stem from a human donor with active COVID-19. The donor label of this sample is uncertain.

This clone was observed a handful of times. The chain is built from TRBV7-8 and TRBJ1-5; D remains unclear. The length of the CDR3 is 14 residues. Germline V gene sequence: CDR1 SGHVS, CDR2 FQNEAQ. Trimming removed 0 bases at V and 3 bases at J, with 6 bases between. CDR3 bases: TGTGCCAGCAGCTTAGCTTCAAACAATCAGCCCCAGCATTTT. Translating gives CASSLASNNQPQHF.

The chain joins TRBV10-3 to TRBJ2-5; weak D call: TRBD1 (6 bases). This CDR3 region has 13 residues. Per germline, CDR1 ENHRY and CDR2 SYGVKD. V lost 5 bases and J lost 5, with 12 bases in between. The CDR3 DNA reads as TGTGCCATCAGTTCAGGGGAGTCGGAGACCCAGTACTTC. This sequence encodes CAISSGESETQYF.

The rearrangement links TRBV29-1 to TRBJ1-1, with 7 bases that match TRBD1. The CDR3 spans 12 residues. Germline V gene data show CDR1 as SQVTM and CDR2 as ANQGSEA. J was trimmed by 12 bases and V by 2 bases; bases with no gene match: 9. For the CDR3, the DNA is TGCAGCGTTGAAAAAGGGACAGTCAAGACTTTCTTT. The encoded protein is CSVEKGTVKTFF.

This chain links TRBV2 with TRBJ1-5; D is undetermined. V was trimmed by 3 bases and J by 4 bases, leaving 4 bases between them. From germline, CDR1 is SNHLY and CDR2 FYNNEI. This CDR3 has 12 residues. The CDR3 sequence: CASSDGNQPQHF. CDR3 coding DNA: TGTGCCAGCAGTGACGGTAATCAGCCCCAGCATTTT.

This clone was detected once. V is TRBV4-1 and J is TRBJ1-2; TRBD1 matches 7 bases. The V and J ends lost 3 bases and 5 bases, in that order; junction bases with no gene match: 3. The V gene's germline CDR1 is MGHRA and CDR2 YSYEKL. The CDR3 sequence is 13 residues long. The CDR3 loop is CASSQDRQYGYTF. CDR3 DNA: TGCGCCAGCAGCCAGGACAGGCAGTATGGCTACACCTTC.

The chain uses TRBV5-6 and TRBJ1-5, with D perhaps matching TRBD1 (5 bases). V was cut by 0 bases and J by 4 bases, with 8 bases left in between. The CDR3 has 14 amino acids. Germline values: CDR1 SGHDT, CDR2 YYEEEE. The CDR3 region has the DNA TGTGCCAGCAGCTTGGGGGCAGGGAATCAGCCCCAGCATTTT. Protein sequence: CASSLGAGNQPQHF.

The rearrangement uses TRBV6-2 or TRBV6-3 and TRBJ2-7; 10 bases line up with TRBD1. The CDR3 consists of 17 residues. Germline V gene data show CDR1 as MNHEY and CDR2 as SVGEGT. V gave up 2 bases and J gave up 3 bases; unmatched junction bases: 10. As DNA, the CDR3 is TGTGCCAGCAGTTACCCCTTGGGGACAGGGGTGGACTACGAGCAGTACTTC. Translating it yields CASSYPLGTGVDYEQYF.

Here the CDR3 reads CASSSDTEAFF. The CDR3 DNA reads TGTGCCAGCAGTTCCGACACTGAAGCTTTCTTT. This chain joins TRBV27 and TRBJ1-1; D gene unclear. Germline V gene data show CDR1 as MNHEY and CDR2 as SMNVEV (reference sequence). The length of the CDR3 is 11 residues. Trimming removed 4 bases from V and 3 bases from J, with 3 bases in between.

This clone was counted only a few times. The chain links TRBV5-6 to TRBJ1-3; D remains unclear. Germline lookup yields CDR1 SGHDT and CDR2 YYEEEE. This CDR3 region has 15 residues. V was clipped by 2 bases and J by 0 bases, with 9 bases between them. CDR3 sequence: CASSFEGLSGNTIYF. The DNA for the CDR3 is TGTGCCAGCAGCTTCGAGGGCCTCTCTGGAAACACCATATATTTT.

This sequence joins TRBV2 and TRBJ1-2; unclear D gene. With 4 bases removed from V and 7 bases from J, the gap between germline ends came to 13 bases. This CDR3 is 13 amino acids long. Germline V CDR1 and CDR2: SNHLY, FYNNEI. This CDR3 reads CASSVYGYSGYTF. Written as DNA, the CDR3 is TGTGCCAGCAGTGTTTACGGATACAGTGGCTACACCTTC.

V usage is TRBV2 and J usage is TRBJ1-3; 8 bases match TRBD1. The CDR3 sequence is 15 residues long. The germline CDR1 and CDR2 sequences are SNHLY and FYNNEI. J was trimmed by 4 bases and V by 6 bases; bases with no gene match: 8. The CDR3 region has the DNA TGTGCCAGCAGCGGAGGGGGGACAGGAGGAAACACCATATATTTT. Translated: CASSGGGTGGNTIYF.

J is TRBJ2-7 and V is TRBV5-1, with 7 nucleotides matching TRBD2. Trimming cost V 4 bases and J 6 bases; bases outside gene matches: 10. The germline V gene encodes CDR1 SGHRS and CDR2 YFSETQ. The CDR3 covers 14 residues. This CDR3 reads CASSTGLGALEQYF. In DNA form, the CDR3 reads TGCGCCAGCAGCACTGGACTAGGGGCGCTCGAGCAGTACTTC.

This clone was found once. This chain uses TRBV21-1 with TRBJ2-1; TRBD1, the table's D call, lacks a check against the DNA. TRBV21-1 is designated a pseudogene. The length of the CDR3 is 15 residues. CDR3: CASSKALQGINEQFF. CDR3 nucleotide sequence: TGTGCCAGCAGCAAAGCGCTGCAGGGGATCAATGAGCAGTTCTTC.

The rearrangement links TRBV7-6 to TRBJ1-4; D is possibly TRBD1 (5 bases). Looked up from germline, CDR1 is SGHVS and CDR2 is FNYEAQ. Between the trimmed V and J ends, which lost 6 bases and 7 bases, there was a span of 18 bases. This CDR3 has 15 amino acids. This CDR3 is CASSSQGSGREKLFF. The CDR3, as DNA: TGTGCCAGCAGTTCCCAGGGATCAGGGCGTGAAAAACTGTTTTTT.

The chain recombines TRBV3-1 (or the pseudogene TRBV3-2) with TRBJ2-3; 8 bases agree with TRBD1. The CDR3 length is 16 residues. Germline V gives CDR1 LGHDT, CDR2 YNNKEL (reference sequence). V lost 4 bases and J lost 4; bases outside the gene matches: 10. The DNA for the CDR3 is TGTGCCAGCAGCCCCCGGACAGGGACGGATCCAGATACGCAGTATTTT. It encodes CASSPRTGTDPDTQYF.

This rearrangement joins TRBV6-6 to TRBJ2-5; 7 nucleotides align to TRBD1. The germline V gene encodes CDR1 MNHNY and CDR2 SVGAGI (reference sequence). J gave up 5 bases and V 5 bases, and 11 bases lay outside the gene matches. The CDR3 covers 15 residues. This CDR3 reads CASSGLNRGGETQYF. The CDR3 DNA follows: TGTGCCAGCAGTGGCCTGAACAGGGGTGGGGAGACCCAGTACTTC.

The chain has TRBV4-3 and TRBJ2-7; possible D gene TRBD2, 5 bases. The CDR3 totals 15 residues. V lost 2 bases and J lost 4, with 15 bases in between. Germline V gives CDR1 LGHNA, CDR2 YSLEER. Here the CDR3 reads CASSQRVQEAYEQYF. Written as DNA, the CDR3 is TGCGCCAGCAGCCAAAGAGTGCAGGAGGCGTACGAGCAGTACTTC.

V is TRBV20-1 and J is TRBJ1-4; unclear D gene. This CDR3 region has 12 residues. CDR1 and CDR2 from the germline V gene are DFQATT and SNEGSKA (reference sequence). The germline V and J ends were trimmed by 3 bases and 5 bases, with 7 bases remaining between them. CDR3 region: CSASSRNEKLFF. CDR3 sequence (DNA): TGCAGTGCTAGTAGCCGGAATGAAAAACTGTTTTTT.

This clone was seen a few times. This chain uses TRBV4-1 with TRBJ2-1; TRBD2 might be the D (6 bases). This CDR3 contains 16 residues. Trimming removed 3 bases at V and 7 bases at J, with 19 bases between. Germline CDR1 is MGHRA and CDR2 is YSYEKL. The chain's CDR3 is CASSQLFGLAGNEQFF. CDR3 in DNA: TGCGCCAGCAGCCAGTTGTTTGGCTTGGCGGGGAATGAGCAGTTCTTC.

V usage is TRBV6-5 and J usage is TRBJ2-2; 11 nucleotides line up with TRBD2. V gave up 8 bases and J gave up 7 bases; unmatched junction bases: 9. The CDR3 is 15 residues long. The germline V gene has CDR1 MNHEY and CDR2 SVGAGI. The CDR3 loop is CASWIAGGPIGELFF. The CDR3 coding sequence is TGTGCCAGCTGGATAGCGGGAGGGCCTATCGGGGAGCTGTTTTTT.

The rearrangement joins TRBV2 to TRBJ1-2; D not certain. The germline V gene encodes CDR1 SNHLY and CDR2 FYNNEI. There are 13 residues in the CDR3. V was shortened by 6 bases and J by 3 bases, with 11 bases between the two germline ends. CDR3 residues: CASSPGSDYGYTF. CDR3 sequence (DNA): TGTGCCAGCAGCCCGGGGTCCGACTATGGCTACACCTTC.

The chain uses TRBV18 and TRBJ1-1; 10 bases match TRBD1. J lost 8 bases, V lost 4 bases, and 4 bases had no gene match. Looked up from germline, CDR1 is KGHSH and CDR2 is LQKENI. This CDR3 comprises 13 residues. This chain's CDR3 is CASSRGTGEEAFF. DNA for the CDR3: TGTGCCAGCTCACGCGGGACAGGGGAAGAAGCTTTCTTT.

The chain uses TRBV13 and TRBJ1-2; 7 bases fit TRBD1. The CDR3 loop spans 14 amino acids. V shed 5 bases, J shed 6 bases, and the junction held 9 bases outside the gene matches. Germline V gives CDR1 PRHDT, CDR2 FYEKMQ (reference sequence). The CDR3 sequence: CASSQGVIFDGYTF. The CDR3 DNA is TGTGCCAGCAGCCAGGGGGTCATTTTTGATGGCTACACCTTC.

V usage is TRBV21-1 and J usage is TRBJ1-2. TRBV21-1 is reported as a pseudogene. There are 15 residues in the CDR3. CDR3 in DNA: TGTGCCAGCAGCAAAGCCCCCGGGTCCGGCTATGGCTACACCTTC. Its translation is CASSKAPGSGYGYTF.

The chain recombines TRBV5-1 with TRBJ1-1; no clear D gene. The V and J ends lost 1 base and 4 bases respectively, with 8 bases between them. The CDR3 consists of 13 residues. Per the germline V gene, CDR1 is SGHRS and CDR2 is YFSETQ. The CDR3 nucleotides read TGCGCCAGCAGCTTGTGGGCAACCACTGAAGCTTTCTTT. Its protein is CASSLWATTEAFF.

This chain uses TRBV5-1 with TRBJ2-7; 11 positions match TRBD2. The CDR3 is 18 residues long. The germline gives CDR1 SGHRS, CDR2 YFSETQ. V shed 2 bases, J shed 5 bases, and the junction held 15 bases outside the gene matches. The CDR3 protein is CASSLQGPLTSGVNEQYF. CDR3 sequence (DNA): TGCGCCAGCAGCTTACAGGGGCCGTTGACTAGCGGGGTGAACGAGCAGTACTTC.